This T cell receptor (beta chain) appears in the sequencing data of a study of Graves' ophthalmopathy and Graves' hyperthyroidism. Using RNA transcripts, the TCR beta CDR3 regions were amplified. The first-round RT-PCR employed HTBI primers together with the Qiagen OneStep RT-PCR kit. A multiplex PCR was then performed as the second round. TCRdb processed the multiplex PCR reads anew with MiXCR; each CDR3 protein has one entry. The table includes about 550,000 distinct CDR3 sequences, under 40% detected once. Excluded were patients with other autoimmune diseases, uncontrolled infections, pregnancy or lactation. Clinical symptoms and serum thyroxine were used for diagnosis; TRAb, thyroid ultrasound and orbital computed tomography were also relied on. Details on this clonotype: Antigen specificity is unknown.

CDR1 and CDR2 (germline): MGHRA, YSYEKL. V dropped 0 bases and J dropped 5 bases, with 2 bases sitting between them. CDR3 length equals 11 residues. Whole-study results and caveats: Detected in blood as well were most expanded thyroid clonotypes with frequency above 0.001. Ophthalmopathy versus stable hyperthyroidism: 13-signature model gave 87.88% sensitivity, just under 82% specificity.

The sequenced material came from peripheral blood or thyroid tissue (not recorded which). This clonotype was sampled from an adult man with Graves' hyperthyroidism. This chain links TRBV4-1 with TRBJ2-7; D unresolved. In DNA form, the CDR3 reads TGCGCCAGCAGCCAAGACCACGAGCAGTACTTC. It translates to CASSQDHEQYF.